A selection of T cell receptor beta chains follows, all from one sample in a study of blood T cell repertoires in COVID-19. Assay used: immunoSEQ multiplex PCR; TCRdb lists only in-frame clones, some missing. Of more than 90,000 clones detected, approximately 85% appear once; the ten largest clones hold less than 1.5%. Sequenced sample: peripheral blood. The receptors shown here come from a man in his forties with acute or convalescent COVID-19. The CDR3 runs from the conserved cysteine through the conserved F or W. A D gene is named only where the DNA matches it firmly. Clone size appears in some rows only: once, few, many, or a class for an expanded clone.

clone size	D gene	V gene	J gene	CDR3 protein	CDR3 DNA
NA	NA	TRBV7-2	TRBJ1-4	CASSLSPDLEKLFF	TGTGCCAGCAGCTTATCCCCGGACTTGGAAAAACTGTTTTTT
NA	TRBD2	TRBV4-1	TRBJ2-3	CASSQDRLAGADTQYF	TGCGCCAGCAGCCAAGATAGACTAGCGGGAGCAGATACGCAGTATTTT
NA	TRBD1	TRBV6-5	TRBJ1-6	CASRGQFNSPLHF	TGTGCCAGCAGGGGACAGTTCAATTCACCCCTCCACTTT
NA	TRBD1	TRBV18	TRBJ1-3	CASSGQANSGNTIYF	TGTGCCAGCTCGGGACAGGCCAACTCTGGAAACACCATATATTTT
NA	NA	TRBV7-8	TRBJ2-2	CASSLDRVTGELFF	TGTGCCAGCAGCTTAGACAGGGTGACCGGGGAGCTGTTTTTT
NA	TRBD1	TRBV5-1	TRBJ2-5	CASSVTGTGSSQETQYF	TGCGCCAGCAGCGTGACCGGGACAGGGTCATCCCAAGAGACCCAGTACTTC
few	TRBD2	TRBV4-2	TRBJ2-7	CASSQVSGVSYEQYF	TGTGCCAGCAGCCAGGTGAGCGGGGTATCCTACGAGCAGTACTTC
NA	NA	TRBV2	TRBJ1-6	CASTGRVAYNSPLHF	TGTGCCAGCACGGGCAGGGTCGCCTATAATTCACCCCTCCACTTT
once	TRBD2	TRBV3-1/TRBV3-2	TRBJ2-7	CASSPIAGGSSTYEQYF	TGTGCCAGCAGCCCAATAGCGGGGGGTTCATCAACCTACGAGCAGTACTTC
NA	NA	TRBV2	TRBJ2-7	CASSVLGGYEQYF	TGTGCCAGCAGTGTGTTGGGGGGCTACGAGCAGTACTTC
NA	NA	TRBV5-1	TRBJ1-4	CASSLQVRDEKLFF	TGCGCCAGCAGCTTACAGGTTCGTGATGAAAAACTGTTTTTT
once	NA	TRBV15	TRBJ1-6	CATSRAAGSGNSPLHF	TGTGCCACCAGCAGAGCTGCGGGGTCCGGTAATTCACCCCTCCACTTT
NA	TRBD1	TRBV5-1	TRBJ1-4	CASSLMGQGRDEKLFF	TGCGCCAGCAGCCTCATGGGACAGGGACGGGATGAAAAACTGTTTTTT
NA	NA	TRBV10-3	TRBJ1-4	CAISVRENEKLFF	TGTGCCATCAGTGTTCGGGAAAATGAAAAACTGTTTTTT
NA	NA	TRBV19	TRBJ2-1	CASSIGQTNEQFF	TGTGCCAGTAGTATAGGTCAGACTAATGAGCAGTTCTTC
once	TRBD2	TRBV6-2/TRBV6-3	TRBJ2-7	CASSYGEGPSEPSPNYEQYF	TGTGCCAGCAGTTACGGGGAGGGGCCCTCAGAGCCCTCCCCAAATTACGAGCAGTACTTC
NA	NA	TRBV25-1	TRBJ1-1	CASSLTANTEAFF	TGTGCCAGCAGTCTGACAGCGAACACTGAAGCTTTCTTT
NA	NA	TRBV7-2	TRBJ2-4	CASSLGDIKNIQYF	TGTGCCAGCAGCTTGGGGGACATCAAAAACATTCAGTACTTC
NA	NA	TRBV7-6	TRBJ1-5	CASSLARDQPQHF	TGTGCCAGCAGCTTAGCGAGGGATCAGCCCCAGCATTTT
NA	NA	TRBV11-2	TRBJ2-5	CASSLGRGNPQETQYF	TGTGCCAGCAGCTTAGGTCGAGGGAATCCCCAAGAGACCCAGTACTTC
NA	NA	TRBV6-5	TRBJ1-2	CASSYSPANYGYTF	TGTGCCAGCAGTTATTCCCCAGCTAACTATGGCTACACCTTC
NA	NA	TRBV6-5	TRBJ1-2	CASSTAGVGGYTF	TGTGCCAGCAGTACAGCAGGGGTGGGGGGCTACACCTTC
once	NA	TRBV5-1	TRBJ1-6	CASSLSADNSPLHF	TGCGCCAGCAGCTTATCGGCGGATAATTCACCCCTCCACTTT
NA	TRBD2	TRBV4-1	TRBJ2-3	CASSPRAGEGDTQYF	TGCGCCAGCAGCCCCCGGGCTGGGGAGGGAGATACGCAGTATTTT
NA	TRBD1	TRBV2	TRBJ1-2	CASSGDRRAYGYTF	TGTGCCAGCAGCGGGGACAGGCGAGCCTATGGCTACACCTTC
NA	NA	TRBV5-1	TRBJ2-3	CASSLSYTDTQYF	TGCGCCAGCAGCTTGTCTTACACAGATACGCAGTATTTT
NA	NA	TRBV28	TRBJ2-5	CASRRDQETQYF	TGTGCCAGCAGGAGGGATCAAGAGACCCAGTACTTC
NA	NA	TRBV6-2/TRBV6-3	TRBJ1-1	CASSPRGNTEAFF	TGTGCCAGCAGCCCCAGGGGTAATACTGAAGCTTTCTTT
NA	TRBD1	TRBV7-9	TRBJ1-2	CASSLEGAESYGYTF	TGTGCCAGCAGCTTAGAGGGGGCGGAGAGCTATGGCTACACCTTC
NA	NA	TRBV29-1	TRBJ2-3	CSVVPGTSTDTQYF	TGCAGCGTTGTTCCGGGGACTAGCACAGATACGCAGTATTTT
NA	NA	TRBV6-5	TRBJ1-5	CASSYGQGNQPQHF	TGTGCCAGCAGTTACGGCCAGGGCAATCAGCCCCAGCATTTT
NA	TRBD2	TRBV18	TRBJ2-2	CASSPRTGLAGAGELFF	TGTGCCAGCTCACCACGTACGGGACTAGCGGGAGCCGGGGAGCTGTTTTTT
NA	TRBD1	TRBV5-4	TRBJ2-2	CASSPTGAGTGELFF	TGTGCCAGCAGCCCTACAGGGGCGGGCACCGGGGAGCTGTTTTTT
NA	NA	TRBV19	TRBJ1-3	CASKREYSGNTIYF	TGTGCCAGTAAAAGGGAGTACTCTGGAAACACCATATATTTT
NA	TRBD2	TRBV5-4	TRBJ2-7	CASSTGLAGVREQYF	TGTGCCAGCAGCACGGGACTAGCGGGAGTTCGGGAGCAGTACTTC
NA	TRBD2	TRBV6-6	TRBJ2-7	CASSPGGRADEQYF	TGTGCCAGCAGTCCTGGAGGGAGGGCGGACGAGCAGTACTTC
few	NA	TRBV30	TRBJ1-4	CARSGLGDSLEKLFF	TGTGCCCGGTCGGGTCTAGGAGACAGTCTCGAAAAACTGTTTTTT
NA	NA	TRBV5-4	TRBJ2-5	CASSLREQETQYF	TGTGCCAGCAGCTTAAGGGAGCAAGAGACCCAGTACTTC
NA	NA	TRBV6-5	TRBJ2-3	CASGDVGQGTDTQYF	TGTGCCTCGGGGGACGTCGGACAAGGAACAGATACGCAGTATTTT
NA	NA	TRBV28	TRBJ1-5	CASAAIIAGQPQHF	TGTGCCAGCGCAGCGATTATAGCGGGTCAGCCCCAGCATTTT